This T cell receptor (beta chain) was identified during a study of T cell repertoires in cytomegalovirus infection. Study conclusions and caveats: In two of eight donors, the top clonotype was HLA-C-restricted CMV-specific. Carriage of CMV together with the relevant HLA was identifiable through cumulative public TCR beta family frequency.

The CDR3 covers 15 residues. Per the germline V gene, CDR1 is MGHRA and CDR2 is YSYEKL. V lost 0 bases and J 5 bases, leaving 13 bases between the germline ends. MiXCR, run by TCRdb on the reads, gives a single entry per CDR3 protein. The sample has 500,000 or so distinct CDR3 sequences; more than 15% are singletons. This clonotype was seen a handful of times. Its antigen is unknown. The clonotype originates from a human donor in good health (CMV status not recorded). Some clones in this sample may be carry-over from other donors' samples. Sequences were obtained from CD8+ T cells from PBMCs. The chain is built from TRBV4-1 and TRBJ1-2, with D perhaps TRBD1 (5 bases). The CDR3 DNA follows: TGCGCCAGCAGCCAAGAAGGGGCCGGGCGGTATGGCTACACCTTC. Translated, it gives CASSQEGAGRYGYTF.